This paragraph reports one T cell receptor (beta chain). What it binds is not known. This sample was included in a study of cytomegalovirus exposure and HLA in healthy donors. V shed 4 bases and J shed 7 bases, with 15 bases lying between them. Per the germline V gene, CDR1 is SGHKS and CDR2 is YYEKEE (reference sequence). CDR3 size: 14 residues. Broader study findings: It was assumed in the presence/absence analyses that sequencing depth was roughly uniform across donors.

With 60 Vbeta and 13 Jbeta primers, the PCR was carried out. Sequencing was performed with immunoSEQ multiplex PCR; in TCRdb, only in-frame clones are kept and a portion is missing. The sample has under 110,000 clones; approximately 80% are singletons. Sequenced input: PBMCs. This sequence joins TRBV5-5 and TRBJ2-1; tentatively, D is TRBD2 (6 bases). This sequence originates from a man aged 50 to 60 in good health and CMV-seronegative. The CDR3 DNA reads TGTGCCAGCAGCAGGGACTCGGGTCTAAATGAGCAGTTCTTC. As protein: CASSRDSGLNEQFF.